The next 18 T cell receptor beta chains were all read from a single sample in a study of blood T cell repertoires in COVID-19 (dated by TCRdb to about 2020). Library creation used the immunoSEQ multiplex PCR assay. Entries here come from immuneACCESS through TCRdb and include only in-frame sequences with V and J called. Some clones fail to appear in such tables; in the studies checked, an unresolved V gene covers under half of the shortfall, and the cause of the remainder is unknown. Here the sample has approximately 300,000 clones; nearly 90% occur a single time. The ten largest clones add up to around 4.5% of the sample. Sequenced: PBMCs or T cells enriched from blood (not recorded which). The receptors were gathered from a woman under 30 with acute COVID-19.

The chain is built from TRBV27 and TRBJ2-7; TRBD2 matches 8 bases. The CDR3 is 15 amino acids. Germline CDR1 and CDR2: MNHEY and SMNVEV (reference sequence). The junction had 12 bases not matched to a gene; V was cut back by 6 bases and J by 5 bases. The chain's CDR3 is CASSPAGAGDHEQYF. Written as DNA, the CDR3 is TGTGCCAGCAGCCCTGCTGGAGCGGGAGATCACGAGCAGTACTTC.

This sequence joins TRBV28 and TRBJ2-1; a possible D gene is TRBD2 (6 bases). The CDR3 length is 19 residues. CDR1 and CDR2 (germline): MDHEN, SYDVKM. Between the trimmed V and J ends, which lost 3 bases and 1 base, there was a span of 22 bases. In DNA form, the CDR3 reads TGTGCCAGCAGTTTTGGGTGGGATGCGCGGGAATGGTCCTACAATGAGCAGTTCTTC. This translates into CASSFGWDAREWSYNEQFF.

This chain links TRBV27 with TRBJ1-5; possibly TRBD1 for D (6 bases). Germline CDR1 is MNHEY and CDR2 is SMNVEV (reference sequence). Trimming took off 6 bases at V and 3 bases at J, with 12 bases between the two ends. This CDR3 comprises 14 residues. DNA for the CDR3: TGTGCCAGCAGCCTTCAGGGGAACAATCAGCCCCAGCATTTT. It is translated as CASSLQGNNQPQHF.

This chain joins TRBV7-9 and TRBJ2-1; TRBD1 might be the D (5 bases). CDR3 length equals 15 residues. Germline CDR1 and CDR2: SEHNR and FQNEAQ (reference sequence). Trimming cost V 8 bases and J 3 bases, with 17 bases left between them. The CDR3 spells CASLPQGWGYNEQFF. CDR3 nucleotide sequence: TGTGCCAGCCTCCCTCAGGGATGGGGCTACAATGAGCAGTTCTTC.

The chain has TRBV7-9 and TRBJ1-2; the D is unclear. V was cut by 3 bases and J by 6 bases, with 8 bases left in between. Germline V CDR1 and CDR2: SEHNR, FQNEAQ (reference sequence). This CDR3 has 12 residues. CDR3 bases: TGTGCCAGCAGCTTCGCCTCGGATGGCTACACCTTC. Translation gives CASSFASDGYTF.

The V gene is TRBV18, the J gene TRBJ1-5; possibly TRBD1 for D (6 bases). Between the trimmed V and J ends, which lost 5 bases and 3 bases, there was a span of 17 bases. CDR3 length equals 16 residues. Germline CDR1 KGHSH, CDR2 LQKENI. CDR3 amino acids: CASSVNQGSDNQPQHF. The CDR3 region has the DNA TGTGCCAGCTCAGTAAACCAGGGGTCGGACAATCAGCCCCAGCATTTT.

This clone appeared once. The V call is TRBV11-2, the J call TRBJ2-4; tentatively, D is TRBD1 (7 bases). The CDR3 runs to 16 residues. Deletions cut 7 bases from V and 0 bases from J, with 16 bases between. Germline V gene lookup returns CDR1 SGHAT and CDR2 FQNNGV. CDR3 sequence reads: CASTPGGFVAKNIQYF. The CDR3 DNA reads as TGTGCCAGCACCCCAGGGGGGTTCGTAGCCAAAAACATTCAGTACTTC.

The CDR3 protein is CASPTGRGDTIYF. CDR3 in DNA: TGTGCCAGTCCGACAGGCAGGGGGGACACCATATATTTT. This rearrangement joins TRBV19 to TRBJ1-3, with 7 positions matching TRBD1. CDR3 size: 13 residues. Germline V gene data show CDR1 as LNHDA and CDR2 as SQIVND (reference sequence). J lost 8 bases, V lost 8 bases, and 9 bases had no gene match. The full variable domain, with the rest looked up from reference TRBV19 and TRBJ1-3, is DGGITQSPKYLFRKEGQNVTLSCEQNLNHDAMYWYRQDPGQGLRLIYYSQIVNDFQKGDIAEGYSVSREKKESFPLTVTSAQKNPTAFYLCASPTGRGDTIYFGEGSWLTVV.

CDR3 region: CASIGHMNTEAFF. In DNA, the CDR3 is TGTGCCAGCATCGGACATATGAACACTGAAGCTTTCTTT. This chain connects TRBV6-5 to TRBJ1-1, with a possible D match to TRBD1 (5 bases). Deletions cut 7 bases from V and 0 bases from J, with 9 bases between. Germline V gene sequence: CDR1 MNHEY, CDR2 SVGAGI. This CDR3 region has 13 residues.

CDR3 region: CASSLSQQVYGYTF. CDR3 DNA sequence: TGTGCCAGCAGTTTATCCCAACAGGTTTATGGCTACACCTTC. The rearrangement joins TRBV28 to TRBJ1-2, with TRBD1 as a possible D gene (5 bases). V was clipped by 1 base and J by 5 bases, with 11 bases between them. Germline CDR1 MDHEN, CDR2 SYDVKM. The CDR3 is made up of 14 amino acids.

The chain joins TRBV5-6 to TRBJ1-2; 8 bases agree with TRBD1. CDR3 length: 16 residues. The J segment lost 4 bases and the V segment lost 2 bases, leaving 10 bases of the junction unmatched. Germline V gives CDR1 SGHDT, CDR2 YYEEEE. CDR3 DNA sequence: TGTGCCAGCAGCTTAGATTTCGGACAGGGAGTCTATGGCTACACCTTC. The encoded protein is CASSLDFGQGVYGYTF.

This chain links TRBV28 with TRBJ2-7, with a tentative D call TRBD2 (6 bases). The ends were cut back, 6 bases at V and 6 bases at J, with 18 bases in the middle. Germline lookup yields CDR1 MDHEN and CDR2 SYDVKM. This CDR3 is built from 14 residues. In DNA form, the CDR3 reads TGTGCCAGCAGCCCGGGAGACCAGATTCGCGAGCAGTACTTC. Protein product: CASSPGDQIREQYF.

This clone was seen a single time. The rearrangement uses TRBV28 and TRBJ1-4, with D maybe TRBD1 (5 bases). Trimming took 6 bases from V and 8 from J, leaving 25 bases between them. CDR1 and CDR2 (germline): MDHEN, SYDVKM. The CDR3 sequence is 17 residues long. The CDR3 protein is CASRPLPSGATDEKLFF. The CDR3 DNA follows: TGTGCCAGCAGACCCCTTCCCAGCGGGGCTACCGACGAAAAACTGTTTTTT.

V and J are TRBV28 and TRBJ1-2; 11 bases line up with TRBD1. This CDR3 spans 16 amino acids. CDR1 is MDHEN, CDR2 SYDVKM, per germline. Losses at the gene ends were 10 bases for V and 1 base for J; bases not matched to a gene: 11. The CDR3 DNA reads TGTGCCACCGAGGGACAGGGGGTTGGGTTTAACTATGGCTACACCTTC. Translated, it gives CATEGQGVGFNYGYTF.

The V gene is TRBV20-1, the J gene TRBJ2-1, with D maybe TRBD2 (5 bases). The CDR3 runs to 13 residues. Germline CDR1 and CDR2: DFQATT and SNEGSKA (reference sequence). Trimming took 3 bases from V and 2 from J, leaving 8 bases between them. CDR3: CSASPGAYNEQFF. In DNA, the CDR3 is TGCAGTGCTAGTCCCGGGGCCTACAATGAGCAGTTCTTC.

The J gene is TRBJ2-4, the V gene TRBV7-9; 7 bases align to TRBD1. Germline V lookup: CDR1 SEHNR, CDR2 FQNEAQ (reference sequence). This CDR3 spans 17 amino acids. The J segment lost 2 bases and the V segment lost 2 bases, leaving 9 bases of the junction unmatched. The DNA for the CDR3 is TGTGCCAGCAGCTTAATAAGGCTCAGGGGGACCAAAAACATTCAGTACTTC. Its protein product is CASSLIRLRGTKNIQYF. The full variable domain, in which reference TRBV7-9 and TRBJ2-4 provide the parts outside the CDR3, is DTGVSQNPRHKITKRGQNVTFRCDPISEHNRLYWYRQTLGQGPEFLTYFQNEAQLEKSRLLSDRFSAERPKGSFSTLEIQRTEQGDSAMYLCASSLIRLRGTKNIQYFGAGTRLSVL.

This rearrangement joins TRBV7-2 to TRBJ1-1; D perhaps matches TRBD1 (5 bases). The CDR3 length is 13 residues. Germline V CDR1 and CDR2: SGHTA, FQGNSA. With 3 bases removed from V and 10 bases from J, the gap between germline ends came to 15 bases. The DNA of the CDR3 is TGTGCCAGCAGCTTCTCGGGGGGAGAAGGAGCTTTCTTT. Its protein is CASSFSGGEGAFF.

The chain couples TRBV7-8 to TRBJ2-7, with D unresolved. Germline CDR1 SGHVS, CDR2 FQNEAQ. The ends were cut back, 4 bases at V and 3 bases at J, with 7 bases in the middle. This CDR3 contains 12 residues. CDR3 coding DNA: TGTGCCAGCAGCTCAACTATCTACGAGCAGTACTTC. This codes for CASSSTIYEQYF. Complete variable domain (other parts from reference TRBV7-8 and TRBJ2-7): GAGVSQSPRYKVAKRGQDVALRCDPISGHVSLFWYQQALGQGPEFLTYFQNEAQLDKSGLPSDRFFAERPEGSVSTLKIQRTQQEDSAVYLCASSSTIYEQYFGPGTRLTVT.